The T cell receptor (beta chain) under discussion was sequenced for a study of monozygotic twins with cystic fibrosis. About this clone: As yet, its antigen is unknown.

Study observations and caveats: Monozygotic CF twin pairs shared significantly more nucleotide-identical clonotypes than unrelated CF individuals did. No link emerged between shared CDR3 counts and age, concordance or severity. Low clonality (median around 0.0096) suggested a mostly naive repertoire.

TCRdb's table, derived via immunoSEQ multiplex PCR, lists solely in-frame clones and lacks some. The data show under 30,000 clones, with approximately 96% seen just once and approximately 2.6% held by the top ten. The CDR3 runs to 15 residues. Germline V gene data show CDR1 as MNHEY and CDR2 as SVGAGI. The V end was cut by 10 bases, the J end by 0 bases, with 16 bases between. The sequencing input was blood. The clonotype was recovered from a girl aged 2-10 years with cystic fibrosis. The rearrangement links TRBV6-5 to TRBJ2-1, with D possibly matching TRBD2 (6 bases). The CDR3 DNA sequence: TGTGCCACCGGGCGGGACGAAAGCTCCTACAATGAGCAGTTCTTC. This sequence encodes CATGRDESSYNEQFF.